Listed below are T cell receptor beta chains from one sample, sequenced in a study of regulatory T cells in long-lasting Graves disease. One entry per CDR3 protein, called by TCRdb with MiXCR from the multiplex PCR reads. The data show around 510,000 distinct CDR3 sequences, 20% seen once. Source: peripheral blood mononuclear cells (PBMCs), taken when the disease was refractory, from a patient treated with antithyroid drugs. Receptors were obtained from a female donor with Graves disease. Both conserved end residues are part of each CDR3. D genes are given only for firm matches. Size is stated for part of the rows, as once, few or many counts, or as a class when the clone is expanded.

-	TRBV7-2	TRBJ2-2	-	TGTGCCAGCTGTCGGTTGGACGGGGAGCTGTTTTTT	CASCRLDGELFF
few	TRBV30	TRBJ2-7	-	TGTGCCTGGAGTGTTGGGCGGACGGGGGAGCAGTACTTC	CAWSVGRTGEQYF
many	TRBV3-1	TRBJ2-7	-	TGTGCCAGCAGCCATGGCTACGAGCAGTACTTC	CASSHGYEQYF
many	TRBV30	TRBJ1-2	-	TGTGCCTGGAGTGGCATCGGACCGGGAAGGAGGGGCTACACCTTC	CAWSGIGPGRRGYTF
few	TRBV29-1	TRBJ2-2	-	TGCAGCGCCCTGGGACAGAACACCGGGGAGCTGTTTTTT	CSALGQNTGELFF
many	TRBV27	TRBJ1-5	-	TGTGCCAGCAGTCCCGGGTGGGGTCAGCCCCAGCATTTT	CASSPGWGQPQHF
-	TRBV7-9	TRBJ2-2	TRBD2	TGTGCCAGCAGCTTAGTCCGGCTTGGCGGGAGAGGAACCGGGGAGCTGTTTTTT	CASSLVRLGGRGTGELFF
many	TRBV28	TRBJ2-7	-	TGTGCCAGCAGTTTACCTCTCTACACCGAGCAGTACTTC	CASSLPLYTEQYF
few	TRBV27	TRBJ2-7	-	TGTGCCAGCTCAAAACCGGGGCACGAGCAGTACTTC	CASSKPGHEQYF
-	TRBV4-1	TRBJ2-7	TRBD2	TGCGCCAGCAGCCTTAGCGGGATGGGGGCCGAGCAGTACTTC	CASSLSGMGAEQYF
many	TRBV7-2	TRBJ2-7	-	TGTGCCAGCAGCACCGCCGGGACAAGAGGTTACGAGCAGTACTTC	CASSTAGTRGYEQYF
-	TRBV19	TRBJ1-2	-	TGTGCCAGTAACCTTCCCCCCTATGGCTACACCTTC	CASNLPPYGYTF
-	TRBV5-6	TRBJ2-7	-	TGTGCCAGCAGCTTGATCTACCTTTCCGAGCAGTACTTC	CASSLIYLSEQYF
-	TRBV5-1	TRBJ2-3	-	TGCGCCAGCAGCTTTGGGACCCACCTGGATACGCAGTATTTT	CASSFGTHLDTQYF
-	TRBV20-1	TRBJ2-7	-	TGCAGTGCTAGAACTGCACCGCTAGTAGAGCAGTACTTC	CSARTAPLVEQYF
few	TRBV12-5	TRBJ2-5	-	TGTGCTAGTGGTTTTTGGCCCTCGGGTGAGACCCAGTACTTC	CASGFWPSGETQYF
-	TRBV19	TRBJ1-2	-	TGTGCCAGTAGTATAGGGGCTAATAGACCCTATGGCTACACCTTC	CASSIGANRPYGYTF
-	TRBV2	TRBJ1-2	-	TGTGCCAGCAGTGAAGCCCCCAGGGCGAGATATGGCTACACCTTC	CASSEAPRARYGYTF
many	TRBV11-2	TRBJ1-6	-	TGTGCCAGCAGCTTAGGTCGAACAGGGCATTCACCCCTCCACTTT	CASSLGRTGHSPLHF
-	TRBV6-2/TRBV6-3	TRBJ2-4	-	TGTGCCAGCAGCCTACAGAGAGTAGCCAAAAACATTCAGTACTTC	CASSLQRVAKNIQYF
many	TRBV27	TRBJ1-5	-	TGTGCCAGCAGTTCCGCGGGAGTGAATCAGCCCCAGCATTTT	CASSSAGVNQPQHF
few	TRBV6-1	TRBJ1-1	TRBD1	TGTGCCAGCAGTCAGACAGGGGAAAGAGCTTTCTTT	CASSQTGERAFF
-	TRBV19	TRBJ1-5	-	TGTGCCAGTAGTATGGGGATGAAGCAGCCCCAGCATTTT	CASSMGMKQPQHF
-	TRBV28	TRBJ2-1	TRBD2	TGTGCCAGCAGCAATCTAGCGGGAGGCTACAATGAGCAGTTCTTC	CASSNLAGGYNEQFF
many	TRBV24-1	TRBJ2-7	-	TGTGCCACCAGTGGTTCGAACCTCTACGAGCAGTACTTC	CATSGSNLYEQYF
few	TRBV6-5	TRBJ2-2	TRBD1	TGTGCCAGCAGTTACGATCGTGCCGAATCCGGGACAGGGAACACCGGGGAGCTGTTTTTT	CASSYDRAESGTGNTGELFF
once	TRBV6-5	TRBJ2-3	-	TGTGCCAGCAGTTACTCTCGTGGAGCCACAGATACGCAGTATTTT	CASSYSRGATDTQYF
few	TRBV5-4	TRBJ2-7	-	TGTGCCAGCAGTTCCCCCGGGGAGCGGAGGACCTACGAGCAGTACTTC	CASSSPGERRTYEQYF
-	TRBV4-1	TRBJ1-2	-	TGCGCCAGCAGCCAAGGCACTCGTGGCTACACCTTC	CASSQGTRGYTF
-	TRBV11-2	TRBJ2-6	-	TGTGCCAGCAGCCCCGAGGGATGGAAGGGGGCCAACGTCCTGACTTTC	CASSPEGWKGANVLTF
few	TRBV7-8	TRBJ2-7	TRBD1	TGTGCCAGCAGCAAAATGACAGGGGGATTTAACGAGCAGTACTTC	CASSKMTGGFNEQYF
many	TRBV28	TRBJ2-5	-	TGTGCCAGCACCGCTGAGGGGTCGAGAAGTGGAGAGACCCAGTACTTC	CASTAEGSRSGETQYF
many	TRBV6-9	TRBJ1-4	-	TGTGCCAGCAGTTACGGAGAAAAACTGTTTTTT	CASSYGEKLFF
few	TRBV28	TRBJ1-5	TRBD1	TGTGCCAGCAGTCCCAACAGGGGTTATCAGCCCCAGCATTTT	CASSPNRGYQPQHF
few	TRBV28	TRBJ1-5	TRBD1	TGTGCCAGCAGCCGATGGGACAGGGTCAATCAGCCCCAGCATTTT	CASSRWDRVNQPQHF
many	TRBV6-1	TRBJ1-2	TRBD1	TGTGCCAGCAGGGACAGGGGTACCTATGGCTACACCTTC	CASRDRGTYGYTF
many	TRBV2	TRBJ2-7	-	TGTGCCAGCAGTGAGGAGGCCTTCGGCTACGAGCAGTACTTC	CASSEEAFGYEQYF
few	TRBV7-2	TRBJ2-6	-	TGTGCCAGCAGCCCTCCGGGGGTCGGAACCAACGTCCTGACTTTC	CASSPPGVGTNVLTF
-	TRBV7-6	TRBJ2-1	TRBD2	TGTGCCAGCAGCTTACCGGTAGCGGGAGGATTGAATGAGCAGTTCTTC	CASSLPVAGGLNEQFF
-	TRBV4-1	TRBJ1-1	-	TGCGCCAGCAGCCACCGGGAGAACACTGAAGCTTTCTTT	CASSHRENTEAFF
many	TRBV6-5	TRBJ2-7	-	TGTGCCAGCAGTTACTTAGGTCAGGCTAACTCCTACGAGCAGTACTTC	CASSYLGQANSYEQYF
many	TRBV30	TRBJ1-2	-	TGTGCCTGGAGTGCTCTGAGGGGCGGGGATGGCTACACCTTC	CAWSALRGGDGYTF
-	TRBV9	TRBJ2-5	-	TGTGCCAGCAGCCATACAGTGGGGCCGGAGACCCAGTACTTC	CASSHTVGPETQYF
few	TRBV19	TRBJ2-1	-	TGTGCCAGTAGTATTTTTGGCGGGACCGACAATGAGCAGTTCTTC	CASSIFGGTDNEQFF
many	TRBV7-2	TRBJ1-1	-	TGTGCCAGCAGCTTAGTTAGAGGGGACAAGGGCACTGAAGCTTTCTTT	CASSLVRGDKGTEAFF
-	TRBV30	TRBJ2-5	-	TGTGCCTGGAGTGGAGAAATCAAAGAGACCCAGTACTTC	CAWSGEIKETQYF
few	TRBV6-2/TRBV6-3	TRBJ1-5	TRBD1	TGTGCCAGCAGTTCCCAGACAGGGAGCAGCAATCAGCCCCAGCATTTT	CASSSQTGSSNQPQHF
many	TRBV30	TRBJ1-2	-	TGTGCCTGGAGCTCCACTATAACCTATGGCTACACCTTC	CAWSSTITYGYTF
-	TRBV7-2	TRBJ2-7	TRBD1	TGTGCCAGCAGCTTCGTTACAGGGGGCCACGAGCAGTACTTC	CASSFVTGGHEQYF
few	TRBV6-2/TRBV6-3	TRBJ2-7	TRBD1	TGTGCCAGCGAGGCGAGGGGGCGCGGTAACGAGCAGTACTTC	CASEARGRGNEQYF
few	TRBV6-1	TRBJ2-2	TRBD1	TGTGCCAGCAGTGAAGTAGGACAGGGTACCGGGGAGCTGTTTTTT	CASSEVGQGTGELFF
many	TRBV11-2	TRBJ1-5	-	TGTGCCAGCAGCCGAACCCTAAATCAGCCCCAGCATTTT	CASSRTLNQPQHF
few	TRBV7-2	TRBJ2-7	-	TGTGCCAGTAGCGCCAACTCCTACGAGCAGTACTTC	CASSANSYEQYF